One and the same sample provided the 9 T cell receptor beta chains below, sequenced in a study of spatial heterogeneity in lung cancer. The study's findings and limits: Mutation tallies in tumors tracked expanded intratumoral alpha and beta TCR counts.

No antigens are known for them. The time point here: sample taken at primary tumor resection. TCRdb redid the calling of the 5' RACE reads with MiXCR, one entry per CDR3 protein. The sample holds some 16,000 distinct CDR3 sequences, 6% to 7% seen once. Specimen: lung tumor tissue, collected at surgery. The source of these receptors is a female donor with early-stage non-small cell lung cancer.

This clonotype was seen more than once but under ten times. The library was prepared for alpha chains; this beta chain is a stray read, so its frequency means little. The chain combines TRBV5-1 with TRBJ2-5; TRBD1 matches 9 bases. This CDR3 contains 14 residues. J gave up 5 bases and V 6 bases, and 8 bases lay outside the gene matches. Germline CDR1 is SGHRS and CDR2 is YFSETQ. The CDR3 here is CASNQQGALETQYF. The CDR3 coding sequence is TGCGCCAGCAATCAACAGGGGGCATTGGAGACCCAGTACTTC.

A word on this clonotype: A much larger clone sits a single nucleotide away, making a read error possible. Because it lacks the conserved phenylalanine or tryptophan at the end, this CDR3 is likely a read error. For a library built for alpha chains, this beta chain is a stray read; little rests on its size. This chain joins TRBV5-4 and TRBJ2-7, with 9 bases fitting TRBD2. Per the germline V gene, CDR1 is SGHNT and CDR2 is YYREEE (reference sequence). The CDR3 is made up of 14 amino acids. The junction had 6 bases not matched to a gene; V was cut back by 3 bases and J by 5 bases. The CDR3 region is CASSSTGTSNEQYS. CDR3 in DNA: TGTGCCAGCAGCTCCACCGGGACTAGCAACGAGCAGTACTCC.

Many counts were recorded for this clonotype. This beta chain came through as a stray read in a library set up for alpha chains, and its size says little. This rearrangement joins TRBV10-3 to TRBJ1-2; D is undetermined. The germline V gene encodes CDR1 ENHRY and CDR2 SYGVKD. V lost 4 bases and J lost 0, with 12 bases in between. The CDR3 totals 15 residues. CDR3 sequence (DNA): TGTGCCATCAGTGCAGAAGTAACCGCTAACTATGGCTACACCTTC. It translates to CAISAEVTANYGYTF.

This clonotype has a count of ten or more. This beta chain is an unintended read in a library built for alpha chains; its size means little. The rearrangement links TRBV6-5 to TRBJ1-2, with 7 bases that match TRBD1. The V gene end was trimmed by 6 bases and the J gene end by 4 bases; junction bases not matched to a gene: 5. The CDR3 is 13 amino acids. CDR1 and CDR2 from the germline V gene are MNHEY and SVGAGI. Here the CDR3 DNA reads TGTGCCAGCAGCCGACAGGGTTCCTATGGCTACACCTTC. Translating gives CASSRQGSYGYTF.

This clonotype was picked up a small number of times. Being off target in a library aimed at alpha chains, this beta chain has a size of little meaning. The V and J genes are TRBV20-1 and TRBJ1-5; maybe TRBD1 (5 bases). CDR1 and CDR2 from the germline V gene are DFQATT and SNEGSKA (reference sequence). V was clipped by 2 bases and J by 3 bases, with 17 bases between them. The length of the CDR3 is 16 residues. CDR3 nucleotide sequence: TGCAGTGCTAGATCCGGAGGGGCGCGGAACAATCAGCCCCAGCATTTT. Protein product: CSARSGGARNNQPQHF.

Ten or more counts support this clonotype. This beta chain turned up in a library designed for alpha chains; as an off-target read, its abundance says little. The chain couples TRBV2 to TRBJ1-1; D unresolved. Germline V gene data show CDR1 as SNHLY and CDR2 as FYNNEI. This CDR3 has 11 amino acids. Trimming shortened V by 10 bases and J by 5 bases, and 11 bases separated the two germline ends. This CDR3 is CAMSGRTEAFF. CDR3 sequence (DNA): TGTGCCATGTCGGGGAGGACTGAAGCTTTCTTT.

In its sample, this clonotype was seen a few times. This beta chain lies outside the target of a library built for alpha chains; its clone size means little. The chain uses TRBV10-3 and TRBJ1-3; D remains ambiguous. Trimming shortened V by 0 bases and J by 4 bases, and 10 bases separated the two germline ends. Germline V lookup: CDR1 ENHRY, CDR2 SYGVKD. CDR3 length equals 15 residues. The CDR3 loop is CAISESGQQGNTIYF. CDR3 bases: TGTGCCATCAGTGAGTCGGGCCAGCAAGGAAACACCATATATTTT.

This clonotype was detected many times. Because the library targeted alpha chains, this beta chain is an off-target read whose size means little. V and J are TRBV5-1 and TRBJ1-6, with 11 bases matching TRBD1. Unmatched junction bases numbered 5, after V lost 4 bases and J lost 8 bases. There are 15 residues in the CDR3. The V gene's germline CDR1 is SGHRS and CDR2 YFSETQ. CDR3 DNA: TGCGCCAGCAGCGCAGGACAGGGGGCGGATTCACCCCTCCACTTT. Translating it yields CASSAGQGADSPLHF.

In this sample, this clonotype turned up many times. Since it is a stray read in a library aimed at alpha chains, this beta chain has a size that is not meaningful. The chain has TRBV20-1 and TRBJ2-5; 13 positions match TRBD2. Germline V gives CDR1 DFQATT, CDR2 SNEGSKA (reference sequence). V lost 6 bases to trimming and J lost 1 base; unmatched junction nucleotides: 8. This CDR3 is built from 16 residues. The CDR3, as DNA: TGCAGTGCCCACGGACTAGCGGGGGCGACCCAAGAGACCCAGTACTTC. Translating it yields CSAHGLAGATQETQYF.